This TCR beta chain appears in the sequencing data of a study of T-cell memory formation after mild COVID-19. Turning to this clonotype: Its antigen is as yet unknown.

V shed 1 base and J shed 0 bases, with 12 bases lying between them. CDR3 length equals 16 residues. The germline CDR1 and CDR2 sequences are SGHDT and YYEEEE. TCRdb re-derived calls from the 5' RACE reads in MiXCR, one entry per CDR3 protein. The table includes under 350,000 distinct CDR3 sequences, 15% to 20% detected once. Study results and limitations: The authors left the SARS-CoV-2 specificity of second-wave clones peaking on day 37 unconfirmed. From day 15 to 85, contracting clones were balanced between CD4 and CD8, whereas later expanders leaned toward CD4+.

V and J are TRBV5-6 and TRBJ2-3, with D possibly being TRBD1 (6 bases). Sequencing was done on a sample of PBMCs or a T cell subset sorted from them (not recorded which). This TCR was sampled from a man between 18 and 35 years old who had mild COVID-19 (a few samples of this study predate the infection). Cell type and time point are not known. CDR3 loop: CASSLSLRGSTDTQYF. Here the CDR3 DNA reads TGTGCCAGCAGCTTGTCCCTCAGGGGAAGCACAGATACGCAGTATTTT.